This TCR beta chain originates from a study of CD8 T cells in ankylosing spondylitis. Overall study results and limits: Prior work had noted some motif variants in reactive arthritis blood and synovial fluid. In ankylosing spondylitis patients, matched synovial fluid reportedly showed significant enrichment of disease-linked clones.

The sample holds many counts of this clonotype. Its antigen remains unknown. Scientists made TCR beta libraries using quantitative 5'-RACE with molecular barcodes. TCRdb reprocessed the 5' RACE reads via MiXCR and lists one record per CDR3 protein. Here the sample spans 85,000 to 100,000 distinct CDR3 sequences, about 9% being singletons. Trimming left V 6 bases short and J 6 bases short, with 21 bases between. CDR1 and CDR2 (germline): DFQATT, SNEGSKA (reference sequence). The CDR3 is made up of 14 amino acids. The receptor comes from a male donor with ankylosing spondylitis or in good health (not recorded which). This chain joins TRBV20-1 and TRBJ2-7; D might be TRBD1 (6 bases). The specimen was blood, either unsorted or a sorted T cell fraction (not recorded which). CDR3 loop: CSATLEGEPREQYF. Here the CDR3 DNA reads TGCAGTGCCACCTTAGAGGGGGAGCCGCGCGAGCAGTACTTC.